The 20 T cell receptor beta chains listed next were all sequenced from one sample in a study of OX40 agonist ivuxolimab in advanced cancers. Clones were sequenced by immunoSEQ multiplex PCR, and TCRdb holds only the in-frame ones, with some missing. The table records some 42,000 clones, over 75% of them present only once. The source was CD4+ or CD8+ T cells sorted from blood, collected in a trial of the OX40 agonist ivuxolimab. The receptors shown here come from an adult with an advanced solid tumor such as melanoma, head and neck, liver or kidney cancer.

This clone was counted a few times. V usage is TRBV6-5 and J usage is TRBJ1-2; perhaps TRBD1 as D (5 bases). Trimming removed 0 bases from V and 4 bases from J, with 9 bases in between. Germline lookup yields CDR1 MNHEY and CDR2 SVGAGI. The CDR3 extends over 14 amino acids. The CDR3, as DNA: TGTGCCAGCAGTTACTCAGACAGAGCCTATGGCTACACCTTC. Its protein product is CASSYSDRAYGYTF.

The J gene is TRBJ1-2, the V gene TRBV7-2, with D possibly being TRBD1 (6 bases). Germline assignment: CDR1 SGHTA and CDR2 FQGNSA. This CDR3 comprises 15 residues. V lost 2 bases and J lost 2, with 12 bases in between. CDR3 nucleotide sequence: TGTGCCAGCAGCTTAAGTGCAGGACAGAACTATGGCTACACCTTC. It is translated as CASSLSAGQNYGYTF.

Here the CDR3 reads CASSLMPGQGAYEQYF. The CDR3 DNA is TGCGCCAGCAGCTTAATGCCGGGACAGGGTGCCTACGAGCAGTACTTC. J is TRBJ2-7 and V is TRBV5-1; 9 bases are shared with TRBD1. Germline V gene lookup returns CDR1 SGHRS and CDR2 YFSETQ. Trimming cost V 2 bases and J 2 bases; bases outside gene matches: 8. The CDR3 is made up of 16 amino acids.

The chain links TRBV13 to TRBJ1-5, with a weak D call TRBD1 (5 bases). The length of the CDR3 is 14 residues. V was shortened by 4 bases and J by 2 bases, with 9 bases between the two germline ends. CDR1 and CDR2 (germline): PRHDT, FYEKMQ (reference sequence). The CDR3 protein is CASSSGSGNQPQHF. CDR3 sequence (DNA): TGTGCCAGCAGCTCAGGGAGTGGCAATCAGCCCCAGCATTTT.

V usage is TRBV11-2 and J usage is TRBJ2-1; TRBD1 matches at 8 bases. The CDR3 runs 16 residues. CDR1 is SGHAT and CDR2 is FQNNGV in the germline V gene. With 5 bases clipped from V and 3 bases from J, the junction kept 9 bases outside the gene matches. The CDR3 spells CASSPPGGDRYNEQFF. The DNA for the CDR3 is TGTGCCAGCAGCCCCCCAGGGGGCGATCGCTACAATGAGCAGTTCTTC.

The CDR3 protein is CASSQMAGLRTEAFF. The CDR3 DNA is TGTGCCAGCAGCCAGATGGCGGGGTTGAGGACTGAAGCTTTCTTT. The chain recombines TRBV7-9 with TRBJ1-1, with D unresolved. Trimming cost V 5 bases and J 5 bases, with 18 bases left between them. Germline V gene sequence: CDR1 SEHNR, CDR2 FQNEAQ (reference sequence). The CDR3 totals 15 residues.

The gene calls are TRBV2 and TRBJ1-6; TRBD1 might be the D (5 bases). Germline values: CDR1 SNHLY, CDR2 FYNNEI. Trimming left V 7 bases short and J 7 bases short, with 14 bases between. The CDR3 runs 14 residues. CDR3 residues: CASTGSGSNSPLHF. CDR3 in DNA: TGTGCCAGCACGGGGTCAGGGTCAAATTCACCCCTCCACTTT.

The chain combines TRBV5-6 with TRBJ2-7; D could derive from TRBD1 or TRBD2 (5 bases each). In germline, CDR1 is SGHDT, CDR2 YYEEEE. This CDR3 has 12 amino acids. Trimming pared 3 bases from V and 3 bases from J, leaving 7 bases between. The CDR3 loop reads CASSWDRYEQYF. As DNA, the CDR3 is TGTGCCAGCAGCTGGGACCGCTACGAGCAGTACTTC.

V and J are TRBV4-3 and TRBJ2-1; 8 bases agree with TRBD2. The V gene's germline CDR1 is LGHNA and CDR2 YSLEER. V gave up 0 bases and J gave up 3 bases; unmatched junction bases: 7. The CDR3 runs to 17 residues. Here the CDR3 DNA reads TGCGCCAGCAGCCAAGATTTGGGACTAGGAGGCTACAATGAGCAGTTCTTC. Protein: CASSQDLGLGGYNEQFF.

This chain uses TRBV4-3 with TRBJ2-2; D remains unclear. This CDR3 is 17 amino acids long. The ends were cut back, 4 bases at V and 2 bases at J, with 17 bases in the middle. The germline CDR1 and CDR2 sequences are LGHNA and YSLEER. Written as DNA, the CDR3 is TGCGCCAGCAGCCTGACTCCCCCCCTTTTTAACACCGGGGAGCTGTTTTTT. Translation gives CASSLTPPLFNTGELFF.

The rearrangement uses TRBV7-6 and TRBJ1-5; 11 nucleotides line up with TRBD1. CDR1 SGHVS and CDR2 FNYEAQ come from the germline V gene. The CDR3 consists of 19 residues. Trimming took 1 base from V and 4 from J; bases not matched to a gene: 12. In DNA, the CDR3 is TGTGCCAGCAGCTTAGGGGCCTGGGGGACAGGGGGTCTAAATCAGCCCCAGCATTTT. As protein: CASSLGAWGTGGLNQPQHF. Complete variable domain (other parts from reference TRBV7-6 and TRBJ1-5): GAGVSQSPRYKVTKRGQDVALRCDPISGHVSLYWYRQALGQGPEFLTYFNYEAQQDKSGLPNDRFSAERPEGSISTLTIQRTEQRDSAMYRCASSLGAWGTGGLNQPQHFGDGTRLSIL.

This chain uses TRBV15 with TRBJ2-1; no reliable D call. Germline-derived CDR1 and CDR2 are LNHNV and YYDKDF (reference sequence). The germline V and J ends were trimmed by 3 bases and 0 bases, with 18 bases remaining between them. The CDR3 length is 18 residues. CDR3 loop: CATSSAKTRQGSYNEQFF. CDR3 nucleotide sequence: TGTGCCACCAGCAGTGCAAAGACCCGACAAGGCTCCTACAATGAGCAGTTCTTC.

The CDR3 is CASSTGQRDNEQFF. Here the CDR3 DNA reads TGTGCCAGTAGCACGGGACAGAGAGACAATGAGCAGTTCTTC. The chain is built from TRBV19 and TRBJ2-1, with 7 bases identical to TRBD1. The junction had 7 bases not matched to a gene; V was cut back by 6 bases and J by 5 bases. The germline V gene encodes CDR1 LNHDA and CDR2 SQIVND (reference sequence). CDR3 length: 14 residues.

The chain couples TRBV5-4 to TRBJ2-2; D unresolved. The CDR3 has 15 amino acids. The ends were cut back, 0 bases at V and 3 bases at J, with 9 bases in the middle. Germline CDR1 reads SGHNT; CDR2 reads YYREEE (reference sequence). The CDR3 loop reads CASSLAVWDTGELFF. CDR3 nucleotide sequence: TGTGCCAGCAGCTTGGCAGTCTGGGACACCGGGGAGCTGTTTTTT.

J is TRBJ1-1 and V is TRBV6-6; 7 bases align to TRBD1. Germline V lookup: CDR1 MNHNY, CDR2 SVGAGI (reference sequence). Trimming took 11 bases from V and 8 from J; bases not matched to a gene: 11. This CDR3 has 12 amino acids. CDR3 loop: CAEGQVPQEAFF. In nucleotides, the CDR3 is TGTGCCGAAGGACAGGTCCCTCAAGAAGCTTTCTTT.

V usage is TRBV5-4 and J usage is TRBJ1-3; no clear D. The germline V gene encodes CDR1 SGHNT and CDR2 YYREEE (reference sequence). Trimming removed 0 bases at V and 3 bases at J, with 4 bases between. The CDR3 runs 13 residues. As DNA, the CDR3 is TGTGCCAGCAGCTTGGCAGTTGGAAACACCATATATTTT. As protein: CASSLAVGNTIYF.

The V and J genes are TRBV4-3 and TRBJ2-3, with 9 bases aligning to TRBD2. There are 16 residues in the CDR3. The junction had 7 bases not matched to a gene; V was cut back by 1 base and J by 5 bases. In germline, CDR1 is LGHNA, CDR2 YSLEER. As DNA, the CDR3 is TGCGCCAGCAGCCAAGTCGGCGGGAGGGTTGGAGATACGCAGTATTTT. Translation: CASSQVGGRVGDTQYF.

The rearrangement joins TRBV5-4 to TRBJ2-2; possible D gene TRBD2, 5 bases. Germline loops: CDR1 SGHNT, CDR2 YYREEE (reference sequence). V lost 2 bases to trimming and J lost 3 bases, with 17 bases between them. The CDR3 consists of 17 residues. CDR3 in amino acids: CASSFLPTGSDTGELFF. Written as DNA, the CDR3 is TGTGCCAGCAGCTTTCTCCCGACGGGTAGCGACACCGGGGAGCTGTTTTTT.

The V gene is TRBV7-8, the J gene TRBJ2-7; 10 bases line up with TRBD1. The CDR3 has 16 residues. The V segment lost 0 bases and the J segment 5 bases; nucleotides outside the gene matches: 7. Germline CDR1 is SGHVS and CDR2 is FQNEAQ. The CDR3 DNA reads as TGTGCCAGCAGCTTAGCCCGCAGGGACAGGGGTCACGAGCAGTACTTC. It specifies CASSLARRDRGHEQYF.

The rearrangement joins TRBV5-6 to TRBJ2-1; no firm D call. Trimming cost V 3 bases and J 8 bases, with 12 bases left between them. This CDR3 region has 13 residues. Germline assignment: CDR1 SGHDT and CDR2 YYEEEE. The chain's CDR3 is CASSWGRGDEQFF. CDR3 bases: TGTGCCAGCAGCTGGGGAAGAGGAGATGAGCAGTTCTTC.